Listed below are T cell receptor beta chains from one sample, sequenced in a study of radiotherapy plus CTLA-4 blockade in lung cancer. TCRdb keeps only in-frame clones here, not all; method: immunoSEQ multiplex PCR. The sample contains some 110,000 clones, 70% to 85% of which appear only once. The starting material was peripheral blood, obtained from a patient treated with radiotherapy plus ipilimumab. The receptors originated from a human donor with non-small cell lung cancer that progressed on radiotherapy plus ipilimumab. Some clones in this sample may be carry-over from other donors' samples. Both conserved end residues are part of each CDR3. D genes are given only for firm matches. Only part of the rows carry a size: once, few, many, or a class if the clone is expanded.

d_call,cdr3_length,j_call,v_call,clone_size,cdr3_aa,cdr3_nt
TRBD1,16,TRBJ2-2,TRBV4-2,.,CASSQRGQGAVGELFF,TGTGCCAGCAGCCAACGGGGACAGGGGGCGGTGGGGGAGCTGTTTTTT
TRBD1,15,TRBJ2-7,TRBV27,.,CASTSSGTGLYEQYF,TGTGCCAGCACAAGTTCCGGGACAGGGCTCTACGAGCAGTACTTC
.,15,TRBJ1-5,TRBV2,.,CASSVEKGSNQPQHF,TGTGCCAGCAGTGTTGAAAAAGGTAGCAATCAGCCCCAGCATTTT
.,16,TRBJ2-7,TRBV2,.,CASKSSGSNFLLGQYF,TGTGCCAGCAAGAGCTCCGGGTCTAATTTTCTCCTAGGGCAGTACTTC
TRBD1,15,TRBJ1-2,TRBV5-4,.,CASSGRTGGNYGYTF,TGTGCCAGCAGCGGACGGACAGGGGGTAACTATGGCTACACCTTC
TRBD1,14,TRBJ1-2,TRBV7-3,.,CASSLTGGDYGYTF,TGTGCCAGCAGCTTAACAGGGGGCGATTATGGCTACACCTTC
.,14,TRBJ1-6,TRBV9,.,CASSAGRFNSPLHF,TGTGCCAGCAGCGCTGGTCGTTTTAATTCACCCCTCCACTTT
.,14,TRBJ2-3,TRBV7-9,few,CASSSRLAPDTQYF,TGTGCCAGCAGCAGTAGACTGGCCCCAGATACGCAGTATTTT
.,15,TRBJ1-2,TRBV6-6,.,CASSYPGHGNYGYTF,TGTGCCAGCAGTTACCCGGGACACGGTAACTATGGCTACACCTTC
.,16,TRBJ1-2,TRBV18,.,CASSPSWATSNYGYTF,TGTGCCAGCTCACCGAGTTGGGCCACATCTAACTATGGCTACACCTTC
.,14,TRBJ2-7,TRBV4-1,.,CASSQGGANYEQYF,TGCGCCAGCAGCCAGGGGGGAGCAAACTACGAGCAGTACTTC
TRBD1,16,TRBJ2-5,TRBV7-3,.,CASSPNRTGPGRTQYF,TGTGCCAGCAGCCCAAATAGGACAGGGCCAGGTCGGACCCAGTACTTC
.,15,TRBJ1-5,TRBV19,once,CASSMDRGMGQPQHF,TGTGCCAGTAGTATGGATCGGGGAATGGGTCAGCCCCAGCATTTT
.,15,TRBJ2-3,TRBV5-1,.,CASSFSHQGTDTQYF,TGCGCCAGCAGCTTTTCCCATCAAGGCACAGATACGCAGTATTTT
.,12,TRBJ2-1,TRBV6-1,.,CASSGIGNEQFF,TGTGCCAGCAGTGGTATAGGGAATGAGCAGTTCTTC
.,13,TRBJ1-1,TRBV18,.,CASSLQRNTEAFF,TGTGCCAGCTCGTTACAGAGAAACACTGAAGCTTTCTTT
.,14,TRBJ1-1,TRBV18,once,CASSQTGMNTEAFF,TGTGCCAGCTCACAGACAGGCATGAACACTGAAGCTTTCTTT
.,18,TRBJ2-7,TRBV21-1,.,CASSKESGSSGNPHEQYF,TGTGCCAGCAGCAAAGAGAGCGGGAGCTCCGGGAACCCTCACGAGCAGTACTTC
.,17,TRBJ1-3,TRBV7-9,.,CASSYPMAGAHGNTIYF,TGTGCCAGCAGCTACCCGATGGCAGGGGCGCATGGAAACACCATATATTTT
.,16,TRBJ1-2,TRBV25-1,.,CASSGIRDSTNYGYTF,TGTGCCAGCAGCGGAATACGGGATTCAACTAACTATGGCTACACCTTC
.,13,TRBJ1-5,TRBV5-1,.,CASSLEINQPQHF,TGCGCCAGCAGCTTGGAAATTAATCAGCCCCAGCATTTT
TRBD1,14,TRBJ1-3,TRBV19,.,CASTLLDRRNTIYF,TGTGCCAGTACCCTCTTGGACAGGAGGAACACCATATATTTT
TRBD1,14,TRBJ2-3,TRBV7-8,once,CASTYRGLLDTQYF,TGTGCCAGCACCTACAGGGGGCTTTTAGATACGCAGTATTTT
.,18,TRBJ2-5,TRBV5-1,.,CASSLAVGAGGDQETQYF,TGCGCCAGCAGCTTGGCTGTAGGTGCAGGGGGGGACCAAGAGACCCAGTACTTC
TRBD1,13,TRBJ1-1,TRBV29-1,once,CSVDDRAWTEAFF,TGCAGCGTTGATGACAGGGCTTGGACTGAAGCTTTCTTT
TRBD1,15,TRBJ1-2,TRBV28,.,CASSPDRQGPYGYTF,TGTGCCAGCAGCCCCGATCGACAGGGACCCTATGGCTACACCTTC
TRBD1,14,TRBJ2-5,TRBV6-5,.,CASRYRGREETQYF,TGTGCCAGCAGGTACAGGGGGCGAGAGGAGACCCAGTACTTC
.,14,TRBJ1-2,TRBV7-2,.,CASSTPGALWGYTF,TGTGCCAGCAGCACCCCCGGGGCATTGTGGGGCTACACCTTC
.,14,TRBJ1-2,TRBV4-1,.,CASSQQGRNYGYTF,TGCGCCAGCAGCCAACAGGGAAGGAACTATGGCTACACCTTC
.,12,TRBJ2-5,TRBV5-1,.,CASRTSRETQYF,TGCGCCAGCAGAACCAGCCGAGAGACCCAGTACTTC
.,16,TRBJ2-2,TRBV11-2,.,CASSLAGTPNTGELFF,TGTGCCAGCAGCTTAGCCGGGACTCCCAACACCGGGGAGCTGTTTTTT
.,14,TRBJ1-5,TRBV9,.,CASSSQGGDQPQHF,TGTGCCAGCTCGTCACAGGGTGGGGATCAGCCCCAGCATTTT
.,11,TRBJ2-3,TRBV20-1,.,CSADLQDTQYF,TGCAGTGCCGACCTGCAAGATACGCAGTATTTT
TRBD1,14,TRBJ2-3,TRBV10-1,.,CASEDRDDTDTQYF,TGCGCCAGCGAGGACAGGGATGACACAGATACGCAGTATTTT
.,14,TRBJ1-3,TRBV7-9,once,CASSPPPVGVTIYF,TGTGCCAGCAGCCCTCCCCCCGTGGGGGTCACCATATATTTT